Reported below is one T cell receptor (beta chain). The antigen is not known. Built from TCR beta cDNA, the libraries had unique molecular identifiers in them. Input of roughly 0.9 to 11 million T cells yielded hundreds of thousands of cDNA molecules. MiXCR, applied by TCRdb to the PCR reads, yields one record per CDR3 protein. The profile shows some 370,000 distinct CDR3 sequences, 30% to 45% of them singletons. The data were taken from a study of post-analysis software for immune sequencing data. Study context: Disease courses included relapsing-remitting, secondary progressive and progressive-relapsing multiple sclerosis.

Points from the study as a whole: Among roughly five TRBV segments more frequent in patients than controls were TRBV5-6, TRBV5-1 and TRBV20-1. Multiple sclerosis patients showed significantly lower normalized Chao1 diversity than controls did.

The CDR3 is 16 residues long. V lost 1 base, J lost 0 bases, and 11 bases lay in between. Germline CDR1 MGHRA, CDR2 YSYEKL. J is TRBJ2-3 and V is TRBV4-1; the D is unclear. The sequenced sample consisted of blood. The receptor's source is a girl aged 5-17 years with multiple sclerosis. The DNA of the CDR3 is TGCGCCAGCAGCCAAGCGTACCGATCTAGCACAGATACGCAGTATTTT. Its translation is CASSQAYRSSTDTQYF.